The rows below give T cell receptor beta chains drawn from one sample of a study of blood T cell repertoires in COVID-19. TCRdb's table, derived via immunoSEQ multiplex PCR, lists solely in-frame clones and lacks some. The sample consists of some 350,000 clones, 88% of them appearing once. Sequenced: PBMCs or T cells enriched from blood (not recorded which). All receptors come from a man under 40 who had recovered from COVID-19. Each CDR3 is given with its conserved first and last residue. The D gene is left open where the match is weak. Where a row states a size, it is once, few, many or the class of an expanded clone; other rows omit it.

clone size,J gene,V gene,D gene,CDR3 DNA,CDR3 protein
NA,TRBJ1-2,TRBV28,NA,TGTGCCAGCAGTTCCCCGGGAAGGCAGGGCTACACCTTC,CASSSPGRQGYTF
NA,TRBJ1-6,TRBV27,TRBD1,TGTGCCAGCAGTTTCTTCAGGGGGTATAATTCACCCCTCCACTTT,CASSFFRGYNSPLHF
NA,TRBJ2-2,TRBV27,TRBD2,TGTGCCAGCAGTTTAGATGGGCGCTCCGGGACTAGTATTGTCGGGGAGCTGTTTTTT,CASSLDGRSGTSIVGELFF
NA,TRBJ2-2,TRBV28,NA,TGTGCCAGCAGTTTAAGCGAAACCGGGGAGCTGTTTTTT,CASSLSETGELFF
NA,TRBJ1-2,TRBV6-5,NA,TGTGCCAGCAGTTATGTACAGGGACAAGCCCAATATGGCTACACCTTC,CASSYVQGQAQYGYTF
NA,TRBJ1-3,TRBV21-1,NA,TGTGCCAGCAGCCGACCAGCCGACAGGGCTCCATATTTT,CASSRPADRAPYF
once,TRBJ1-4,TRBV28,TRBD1,TGTGCCAGCAGTACCCGGACAGGGGGCGGTGAAAAACTGTTTTTT,CASSTRTGGGEKLFF
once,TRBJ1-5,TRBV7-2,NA,TGTGCCAGCAGCTTACTGGATCGGAGGGATCAGCCCCAGCATTTT,CASSLLDRRDQPQHF
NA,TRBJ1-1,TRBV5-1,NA,TGCGCCAGCAGCTTGGCATCGTGGCAGGGGATGAACACTGAAGCTTTCTTT,CASSLASWQGMNTEAFF
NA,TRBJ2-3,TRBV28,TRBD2,TGTGCCAGCAGTTTTAGGAGCGGGGGAATTCCAGATACGCAGTATTTT,CASSFRSGGIPDTQYF
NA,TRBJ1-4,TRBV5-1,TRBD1,TGCGCCAGCAGCTTGATGCAGGGGGCGAGGGAAAAACTGTTTTTT,CASSLMQGAREKLFF
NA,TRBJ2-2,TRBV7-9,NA,TGTGCCAGCAGCCCCTCCGACAGTCTGAACACCGGGGAGCTGTTTTTT,CASSPSDSLNTGELFF
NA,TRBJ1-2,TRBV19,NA,TGTGCCAGTAGTATGCGGCGACGATTGAACTATGGCTACACCTTC,CASSMRRRLNYGYTF
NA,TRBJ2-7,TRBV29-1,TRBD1,TGCAGCGTTGAAGGCGGAAGGACAGGGGTTCCCTACGAGCAGTACTTC,CSVEGGRTGVPYEQYF
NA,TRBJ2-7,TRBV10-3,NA,TGTGCCTCCACCTCCGAGCGGAAGAACTACGAGCAGTACTTC,CASTSERKNYEQYF
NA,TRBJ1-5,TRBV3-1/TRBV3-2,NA,TGTGCCAGCAGCCAAGGGCAGGGTCGCCCGGGCAATCAGCCCCAGCATTTT,CASSQGQGRPGNQPQHF
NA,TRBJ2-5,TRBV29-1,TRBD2,TGCAGCGTTGAAGGCGAGACTAGCGGAGAGACCCAGTACTTC,CSVEGETSGETQYF
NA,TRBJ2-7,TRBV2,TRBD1,TGTGCCAGCACCAGGGGGTCCTACGAGCAGTACTTC,CASTRGSYEQYF
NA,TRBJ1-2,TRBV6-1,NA,TGTGCCAGCAGTGAAAACAGGCGCTATGGCTACACCTTC,CASSENRRYGYTF
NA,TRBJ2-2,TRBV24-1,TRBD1,TGTGCCACCAAAGCCACCGTAAAGGACAGGGTGGGGTTGTTTTTT,CATKATVKDRVGLFF
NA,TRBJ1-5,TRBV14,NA,TGTGCCAGCAGCCAATCCGGTAACCAGCCCCAGCATTTT,CASSQSGNQPQHF
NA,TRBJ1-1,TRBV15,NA,TGTGCCACCAGCAGAGAGGGAGGTAGCACTGAAGCTTTCTTT,CATSREGGSTEAFF
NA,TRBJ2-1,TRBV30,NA,TGTGCCTGGAGTGCTATGGGCAGACAGCAGTTCTTC,CAWSAMGRQQFF
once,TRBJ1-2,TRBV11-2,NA,TGTGCCAGCAGAGCTCCGAATGATTTTGCGGGCTACACCTTC,CASRAPNDFAGYTF
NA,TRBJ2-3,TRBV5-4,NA,TGTGCCAGCAGCGTAGACACAGATACGCAGTATTTT,CASSVDTDTQYF
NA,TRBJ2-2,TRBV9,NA,TGTGCCAGCAGCGTAGATCTAGATACGAACACCGGGGAGCTGTTTTTT,CASSVDLDTNTGELFF
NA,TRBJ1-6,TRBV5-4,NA,TGTGCCAGCAGCTTGGTACGGGATTCACCCCTCCACTTT,CASSLVRDSPLHF
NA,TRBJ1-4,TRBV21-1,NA,TGTGCCAGCAGCAAAGAAGTCAGGGGGAAAGGGGATGAAAAACTGTTTTTT,CASSKEVRGKGDEKLFF
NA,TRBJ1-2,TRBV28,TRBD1,TGTGCCAGCAGCCCCGGGACAGACTATGGCTACACCTTC,CASSPGTDYGYTF
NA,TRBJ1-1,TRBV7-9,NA,TGTGCCAGCAGCTTAGGACAGGCTGAAGCTTTCTTT,CASSLGQAEAFF
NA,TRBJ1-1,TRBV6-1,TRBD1,TGTGCCAGCAGTGATTTGCTATTGGGACAGGGGAACACTGAAGCTTTCTTT,CASSDLLLGQGNTEAFF
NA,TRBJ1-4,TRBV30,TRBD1,TGTGCCTGGAGTGATGACAGGGGGAGGGAAAAACTGTTTTTT,CAWSDDRGREKLFF
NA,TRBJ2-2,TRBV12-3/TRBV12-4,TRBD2,TGTGCCAGCAGTTACGGGGGGACCGGGGAGCTGTTTTTT,CASSYGGTGELFF
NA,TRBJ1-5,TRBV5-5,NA,TGTGCCAGCAGCTTGGCCTTTGGACAGTGGGATCAGCCCCAGCATTTT,CASSLAFGQWDQPQHF
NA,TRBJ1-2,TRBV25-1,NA,TGTGCCAGCAGTGGTTGGGAGGCTAGGGCTAACTATGGCTACACCTTC,CASSGWEARANYGYTF
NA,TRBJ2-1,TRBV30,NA,TGTGCCTGGGGTAGCCTTTTCGGTGGTGAGCAGTTCTTC,CAWGSLFGGEQFF
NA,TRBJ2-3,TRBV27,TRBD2,TGTGCCAGCAGTGATTCCGGGACTAGCGGTACAGATACGCAGTATTTT,CASSDSGTSGTDTQYF
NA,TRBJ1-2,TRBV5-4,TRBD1,TGTGCCAGCAGCTACGGACAGGGGGTTGGCTATGGCTACACCTTC,CASSYGQGVGYGYTF
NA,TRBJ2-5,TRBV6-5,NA,TGTGCCAGCAGTTCCGGGACAACACAAGAGACCCAGTACTTC,CASSSGTTQETQYF
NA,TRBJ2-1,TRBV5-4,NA,TGTGCCAGCAGCTTGGGATCGGGGGGCGGTAACGTCCACAATGAGCAGTTCTTC,CASSLGSGGGNVHNEQFF
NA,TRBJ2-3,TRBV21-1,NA,TGTGCCAGCATGCAGGGGGCAGGGGAAGATACGCAGTATTTT,CASMQGAGEDTQYF
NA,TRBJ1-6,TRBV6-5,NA,TGTGCCAGCAGTTACACAGGGTCTTATAATTCACCCCTCCACTTT,CASSYTGSYNSPLHF
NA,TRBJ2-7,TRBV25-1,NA,TGTGCCAGCAGTGAATATGGCAGGGTCTACGAGCAGTACTTC,CASSEYGRVYEQYF
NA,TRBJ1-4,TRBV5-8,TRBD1,TGTGCCAGCAGCTTGAAAACAGGGGTTAATGAAAAACTGTTTTTT,CASSLKTGVNEKLFF
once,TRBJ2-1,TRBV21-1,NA,TGTGCCAGGAAGGGACAGGGCGAACTTCGGGTCTCCTACAATGAGCAGTTCTTC,CARKGQGELRVSYNEQFF
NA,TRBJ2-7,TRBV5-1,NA,TGCGCCAGCAGCTTGGGGCAGTCCAACTACGAGCAGTACTTC,CASSLGQSNYEQYF
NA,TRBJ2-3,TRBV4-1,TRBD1,TGCGCCAGCAGCCACCCGGGACAGGGCACAGATACGCAGTATTTT,CASSHPGQGTDTQYF
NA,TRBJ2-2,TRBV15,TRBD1,TGTGCCACCAGCAGAGGGGACAGTGGAGCCGGGGAGCTGTTTTTT,CATSRGDSGAGELFF
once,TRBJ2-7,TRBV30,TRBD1,TGTGCCTGGAGTCTTCCAGGGGGTACCTACGAGCAGTACTTC,CAWSLPGGTYEQYF
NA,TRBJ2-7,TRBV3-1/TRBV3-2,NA,TGTGCCAGCAGCCAAGATTCGAGACAGGTCCCCAACGAGCAGTACTTC,CASSQDSRQVPNEQYF
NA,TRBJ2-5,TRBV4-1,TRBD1,TGCGCCAGCAGCCTCCAAGGCAGGGGGCTTGGGGAGACCCAGTACTTC,CASSLQGRGLGETQYF
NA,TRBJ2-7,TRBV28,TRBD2,TGTGCCAGCAGCCCCGGACTAGCTTTCGCCTACGAGCAGTACTTC,CASSPGLAFAYEQYF
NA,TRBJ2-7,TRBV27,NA,TGTGCCAGCAGTTTTTCGAATAGAGGCTACGAGCAGTACTTC,CASSFSNRGYEQYF